A single sample is the source of the 22 T cell receptor beta chains below, sequenced in a study of cytomegalovirus exposure and HLA in healthy donors (TCRdb year 2017). Library preparation used the immunoSEQ multiplex PCR assay. Entries here come from immuneACCESS through TCRdb and include only in-frame sequences with V and J called. Some clones fail to appear in such tables; in the studies checked, an unresolved V gene covers under half of the shortfall, and the cause of the remainder is unknown. The sample data list some 160,000 clones, and approximately 89% of these were observed just once. The ten largest clonotypes hold about 0.75% of the sample. The sequenced sample was PBMCs. The receptors shown here come from a man between 18 and 29 years old in good health and CMV-seronegative.

This chain joins TRBV15 and TRBJ2-1; no clear D gene. This CDR3 comprises 15 residues. Germline V lookup: CDR1 LNHNV, CDR2 YYDKDF (reference sequence). V lost 0 bases, J lost 4 bases, and 10 bases lay in between. The chain's CDR3 is CATSRDRQIYNEQFF. The DNA of the CDR3 is TGTGCCACCAGCAGAGATCGCCAGATATACAATGAGCAGTTCTTC.

The genes are TRBV6-5 and TRBJ1-2; D is unresolved. Looked up from germline, CDR1 is MNHEY and CDR2 is SVGAGI. The CDR3 is 12 amino acids. Trimming left V 9 bases short and J 4 bases short, with 12 bases between. CDR3 sequence: CASSLGSYGYTF. CDR3 in DNA: TGTGCCAGTTCTTTGGGGAGCTATGGCTACACCTTC.

The chain carries TRBV5-6 and TRBJ1-2; 7 bases map to TRBD1. CDR3 length equals 15 residues. CDR1 and CDR2 (germline): SGHDT, YYEEEE. V lost 4 bases, J lost 4 bases, and 10 bases stayed unmatched. CDR3 bases: TGTGCCAGCAGCACGAGACAGGGTGTGACCTATGGCTACACCTTC. This codes for CASSTRQGVTYGYTF.

The chain links TRBV7-9 to TRBJ1-4, with 11 nucleotides matching TRBD1. V lost 5 bases, J lost 5 bases, and 4 bases stayed unmatched. CDR3 length equals 15 residues. Germline lookup yields CDR1 SEHNR and CDR2 FQNEAQ (reference sequence). This CDR3 is CASSSRTGGNEKLFF. In DNA, the CDR3 is TGTGCCAGCAGCAGCCGGACAGGGGGCAATGAAAAACTGTTTTTT.

The V call is TRBV15, the J call TRBJ1-5, with TRBD1 matching over 7 bases. Germline loops: CDR1 LNHNV, CDR2 YYDKDF (reference sequence). The CDR3 extends over 15 amino acids. Losses at the gene ends were 5 bases for V and 6 bases for J; bases not matched to a gene: 10. Written as DNA, the CDR3 is TGTGCCACCAGCCCTAGGGGGCAAGTTAGTCAGCCCCAGCATTTT. Translating it yields CATSPRGQVSQPQHF.

The chain couples TRBV5-4 to TRBJ2-2; 9 bases are shared with TRBD2. The trim removed 2 bases at V and 6 bases at J, leaving 8 bases unmatched. This CDR3 is 16 amino acids long. CDR1 and CDR2 (germline): SGHNT, YYREEE (reference sequence). CDR3 in amino acids: CASSFRPAGGPGELFF. DNA of the CDR3: TGTGCCAGCAGCTTCCGACCAGCGGGAGGTCCCGGGGAGCTGTTTTTT.

The CDR3 sequence is CASRLQTGKYNSPLHF. For the CDR3, the DNA is TGCGCCAGCAGACTTCAGACAGGAAAGTATAATTCACCCCTCCACTTT. The rearrangement uses TRBV5-1 and TRBJ1-6, with D possibly being TRBD1 (6 bases). CDR1 and CDR2 (germline): SGHRS, YFSETQ. There are 16 residues in the CDR3. The V gene lost 5 bases and the J gene lost 4 bases, with 16 bases spanning the gap.

This clone occurred once. The chain combines TRBV6-5 with TRBJ1-5; D not resolved. Germline CDR1 is MNHEY and CDR2 is SVGAGI. The CDR3 has 15 residues. Trimming left V 6 bases short and J 0 bases short, with 12 bases between. The CDR3 region has the DNA TGTGCCAGCAGGAGGGATCCTTATAGCAATCAGCCCCAGCATTTT. It encodes CASRRDPYSNQPQHF.

J is TRBJ2-1 and V is TRBV10-2; 12 bases line up with TRBD1. The CDR3 has 14 residues. The germline V gene has CDR1 WSHSY and CDR2 SAAADI. V shed 8 bases and J 4 bases; nucleotides not matched to a gene: 3. DNA for the CDR3: TGCGCCAGCCGGGACAGGGGGCCTTACAATGAGCAGTTCTTC. Translated, it gives CASRDRGPYNEQFF.

This chain joins TRBV4-3 and TRBJ2-2; 14 bases line up with TRBD2. CDR3 length equals 17 residues. CDR1 is LGHNA, CDR2 YSLEER, per germline. Germline trimming cut 4 bases from V and 3 bases from J; bases unmatched to any gene: 4. The CDR3 region has the DNA TGCGCCAGCAGCCCGGGGACTAGCGGGAGTGACACCGGGGAGCTGTTTTTT. It encodes CASSPGTSGSDTGELFF.

The rearrangement uses TRBV5-1 and TRBJ1-2, with a tentative D call TRBD1 (5 bases). Germline V gene data show CDR1 as SGHRS and CDR2 as YFSETQ. The length of the CDR3 is 15 residues. The V gene lost 1 base and the J gene lost 6 bases, with 16 bases spanning the gap. The chain's CDR3 is CASSLRGLGLDGYTF. As DNA, the CDR3 is TGCGCCAGCAGCTTGAGGGGCCTGGGGCTAGATGGCTACACCTTC.

The J gene is TRBJ1-5, the V gene TRBV25-1, with TRBD1 as a possible D gene (6 bases). Germline V lookup: CDR1 MGHDK, CDR2 SYGVNS. V shed 2 bases and J shed 6 bases, with 11 bases lying between them. This CDR3 is 14 amino acids long. Here the CDR3 reads CASSESGGVQPQHF. The CDR3 DNA follows: TGTGCCAGCAGTGAAAGCGGGGGCGTTCAGCCCCAGCATTTT.

This chain joins TRBV6-5 and TRBJ1-1; D gene uncertain. The CDR3 sequence is 12 residues long. Trimming stripped 0 bases from V and 11 bases from J, with 10 bases between. Per germline, CDR1 MNHEY and CDR2 SVGAGI. The CDR3 here is CASSYSAGPAFF. CDR3 coding DNA: TGTGCCAGCAGTTACTCTGCGGGTCCCGCTTTCTTT.

The chain is built from TRBV5-4 and TRBJ1-2; D is unresolved. The CDR3 spans 14 residues. CDR1 is SGHNT, CDR2 YYREEE, per germline (reference sequence). The V end lost 1 base, the J end lost 2 bases, and 9 bases lay between the germline ends. For the CDR3, the DNA is TGTGCCAGCAGCTTGAATCTCGAGAACTATGGCTACACCTTC. Translation gives CASSLNLENYGYTF.

The genes are TRBV27 and TRBJ1-2; tentative D call: TRBD1 (5 bases). Trimming cost V 4 bases and J 6 bases, with 12 bases left between them. Germline loops: CDR1 MNHEY, CDR2 SMNVEV (reference sequence). CDR3 length equals 13 residues. The CDR3 DNA sequence: TGTGCCAGCAGTTACGCAGGGAATGATGGCTACACCTTC. Residues: CASSYAGNDGYTF.

The chain joins TRBV2 to TRBJ1-5, with D perhaps matching TRBD1 (6 bases). V lost 7 bases, J lost 3 bases, and 16 bases lay in between. The CDR3 spans 15 residues. Germline CDR1 reads SNHLY; CDR2 reads FYNNEI. CDR3 sequence reads: CASKPPRGSNQPQHF. DNA for the CDR3: TGTGCCAGCAAACCTCCCAGGGGCTCCAATCAGCCCCAGCATTTT. Full variable domain (rest looked up from reference TRBV2 and TRBJ1-5): EPEVTQTPSHQVTQMGQEVILRCVPISNHLYFYWYRQILGQKVEFLVSFYNNEISEKSEIFDDQFSVERPDGSNFTLKIRSTKLEDSAMYFCASKPPRGSNQPQHFGDGTRLSIL.

The gene calls are TRBV5-1 and TRBJ2-2; 10 positions agree with TRBD2. The trim removed 4 bases at V and 1 base at J, leaving 13 bases unmatched. The germline V gene encodes CDR1 SGHRS and CDR2 YFSETQ. This CDR3 comprises 19 residues. The CDR3 DNA follows: TGCGCCAGCAGCCCCCGCTACAGAGCGGGAGGGATGAACACCGGGGAGCTGTTTTTT. This sequence encodes CASSPRYRAGGMNTGELFF.

This clone was counted between two and nine times. The chain employs TRBV7-8 and TRBJ1-2, with D possibly matching TRBD1 (6 bases). Trimming shortened V by 5 bases and J by 1 base, and 20 bases separated the two germline ends. The germline gives CDR1 SGHVS, CDR2 FQNEAQ. The CDR3 totals 17 residues. CDR3 protein: CASSGSRTVTNNYGYTF. The CDR3 DNA follows: TGTGCCAGCAGCGGAAGTCGGACAGTCACCAATAACTATGGCTACACCTTC.

This chain joins TRBV5-1 and TRBJ2-1; 8 bases are a match to TRBD2. This CDR3 has 17 amino acids. The junction had 12 bases not matched to a gene; V was cut back by 0 bases and J by 7 bases. In germline, CDR1 is SGHRS, CDR2 YFSETQ. CDR3 protein: CASSLVVGLAGGNEQFF. CDR3 coding DNA: TGCGCCAGCAGCTTGGTAGTGGGGCTAGCGGGTGGAAATGAGCAGTTCTTC.

The genes are TRBV7-8 and TRBJ2-3; possibly TRBD2 for D (6 bases). The CDR3 contains 21 residues. Looked up from germline, CDR1 is SGHVS and CDR2 is FQNEAQ. The V and J ends lost 3 bases and 0 bases respectively, with 28 bases between them. CDR3 amino acids: CASSLVDWFGGSGASTDTQYF. The CDR3 bases are TGTGCCAGCAGCTTGGTCGATTGGTTTGGAGGTAGCGGAGCTAGCACAGATACGCAGTATTTT.

The chain's CDR3 is CSVTHLEENTEAFF. The CDR3 DNA reads TGCAGCGTTACCCACCTAGAGGAGAACACTGAAGCTTTCTTT. This chain joins TRBV29-1 and TRBJ1-1; D gene unclear. Germline V gene lookup returns CDR1 SQVTM and CDR2 ANQGSEA. Deletions cut 5 bases from V and 1 base from J, with 14 bases between. The CDR3 contains 14 residues.

The J gene is TRBJ1-2, the V gene TRBV7-2; 8 bases map to TRBD1. Losses at the gene ends were 1 base for V and 4 bases for J; bases not matched to a gene: 5. The germline CDR1 and CDR2 sequences are SGHTA and FQGNSA. CDR3 length: 15 residues. The CDR3 DNA follows: TGTGCCAGCAGCTTAGGACAGGGGAGTGGCTATGGCTACACCTTC. This codes for CASSLGQGSGYGYTF.